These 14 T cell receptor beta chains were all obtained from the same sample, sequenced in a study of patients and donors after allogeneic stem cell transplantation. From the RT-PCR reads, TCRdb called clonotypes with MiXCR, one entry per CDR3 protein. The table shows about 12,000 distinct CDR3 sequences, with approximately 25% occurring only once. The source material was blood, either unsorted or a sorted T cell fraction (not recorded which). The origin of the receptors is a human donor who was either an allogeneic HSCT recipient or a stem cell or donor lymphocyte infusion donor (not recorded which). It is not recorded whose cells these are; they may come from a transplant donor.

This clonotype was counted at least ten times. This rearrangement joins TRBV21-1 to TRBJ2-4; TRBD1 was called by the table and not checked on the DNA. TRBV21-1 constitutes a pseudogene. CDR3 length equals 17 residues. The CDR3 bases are TGTGCCAGCAGCAAAGGATCAGGGGGGCGCGGCAAAAACATTCAGTACTTC. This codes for CASSKGSGGRGKNIQYF.

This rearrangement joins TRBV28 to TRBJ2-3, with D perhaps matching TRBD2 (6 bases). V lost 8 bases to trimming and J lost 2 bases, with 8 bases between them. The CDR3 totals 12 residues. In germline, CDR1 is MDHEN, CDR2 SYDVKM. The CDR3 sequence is CASGLFTDTQYF. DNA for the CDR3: TGTGCCAGCGGACTATTCACAGATACGCAGTATTTT.

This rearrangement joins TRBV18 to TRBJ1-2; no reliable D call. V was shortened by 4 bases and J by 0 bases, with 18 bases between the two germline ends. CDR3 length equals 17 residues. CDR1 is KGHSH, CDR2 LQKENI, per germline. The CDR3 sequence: CASSRLWDLLANYGYTF. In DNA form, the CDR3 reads TGTGCCAGCTCACGACTCTGGGATCTTCTAGCTAACTATGGCTACACCTTC.

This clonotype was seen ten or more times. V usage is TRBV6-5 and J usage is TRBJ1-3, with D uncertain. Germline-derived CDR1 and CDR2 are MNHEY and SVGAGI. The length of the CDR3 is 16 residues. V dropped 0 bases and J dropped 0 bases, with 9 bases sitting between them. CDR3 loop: CASSYSRMSSGNTIYF. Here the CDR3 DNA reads TGTGCCAGCAGTTACTCGCGAATGAGCTCTGGAAACACCATATATTTT.

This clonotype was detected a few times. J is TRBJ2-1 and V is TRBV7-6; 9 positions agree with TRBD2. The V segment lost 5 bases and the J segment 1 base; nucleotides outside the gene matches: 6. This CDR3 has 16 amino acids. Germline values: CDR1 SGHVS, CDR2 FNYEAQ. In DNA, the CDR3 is TGTGCCAGCAGCGTAGGGACTAGCTGGTCCTACAATGAGCAGTTCTTC. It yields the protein CASSVGTSWSYNEQFF. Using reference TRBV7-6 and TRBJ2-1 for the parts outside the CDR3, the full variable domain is GAGVSQSPRYKVTKRGQDVALRCDPISGHVSLYWYRQALGQGPEFLTYFNYEAQQDKSGLPNDRFSAERPEGSISTLTIQRTEQRDSAMYRCASSVGTSWSYNEQFFGPGTRLTVL.

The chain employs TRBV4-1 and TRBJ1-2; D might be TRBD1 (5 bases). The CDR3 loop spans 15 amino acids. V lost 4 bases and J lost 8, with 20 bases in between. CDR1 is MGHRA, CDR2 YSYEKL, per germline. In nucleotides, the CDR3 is TGCGCCAGCAGCCTATCCGGGGCCAGAAATGGCGGCTACACCTTC. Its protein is CASSLSGARNGGYTF.

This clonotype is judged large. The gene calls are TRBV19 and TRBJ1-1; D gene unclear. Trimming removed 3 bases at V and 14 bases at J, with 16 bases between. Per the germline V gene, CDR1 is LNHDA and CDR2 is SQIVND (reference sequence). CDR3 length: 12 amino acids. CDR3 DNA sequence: TGTGCCAGTAGTATCGAACGACAACCTCTCTTCTTT. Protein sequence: CASSIERQPLFF.

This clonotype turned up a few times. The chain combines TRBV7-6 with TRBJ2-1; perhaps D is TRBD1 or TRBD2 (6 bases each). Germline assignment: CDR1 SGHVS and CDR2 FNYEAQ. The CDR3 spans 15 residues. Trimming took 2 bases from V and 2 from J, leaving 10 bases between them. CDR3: CASSLRGDPYNEQFF. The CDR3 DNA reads TGTGCCAGCAGCTTAAGGGGGGACCCCTACAATGAGCAGTTCTTC.

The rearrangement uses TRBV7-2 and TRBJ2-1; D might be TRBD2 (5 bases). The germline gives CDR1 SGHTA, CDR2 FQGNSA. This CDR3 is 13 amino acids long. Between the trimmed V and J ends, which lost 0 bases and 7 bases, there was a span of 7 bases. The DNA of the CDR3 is TGTGCCAGCAGCTTAGCGGGAGCTAATGAGCAGTTCTTC. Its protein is CASSLAGANEQFF. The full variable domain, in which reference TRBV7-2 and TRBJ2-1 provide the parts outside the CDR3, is GAGVSQSPSNKVTEKGKDVELRCDPISGHTALYWYRQSLGQGLEFLIYFQGNSAPDKSGLPSDRFSAERTGGSVSTLTIQRTQQEDSAVYLCASSLAGANEQFFGPGTRLTVL.

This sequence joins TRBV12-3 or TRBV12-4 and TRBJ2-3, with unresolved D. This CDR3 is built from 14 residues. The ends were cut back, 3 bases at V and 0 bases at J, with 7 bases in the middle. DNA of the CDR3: TGTGCCAGCAGTTTGGAGTGGAGCACAGATACGCAGTATTTT. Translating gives CASSLEWSTDTQYF.

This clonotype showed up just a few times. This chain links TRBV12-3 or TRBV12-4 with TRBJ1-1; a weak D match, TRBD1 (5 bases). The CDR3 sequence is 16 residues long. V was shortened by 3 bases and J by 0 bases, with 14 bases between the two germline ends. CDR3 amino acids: CASSFKRGTMNTEAFF. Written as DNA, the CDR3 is TGTGCCAGCAGTTTTAAGAGGGGCACCATGAACACTGAAGCTTTCTTT.

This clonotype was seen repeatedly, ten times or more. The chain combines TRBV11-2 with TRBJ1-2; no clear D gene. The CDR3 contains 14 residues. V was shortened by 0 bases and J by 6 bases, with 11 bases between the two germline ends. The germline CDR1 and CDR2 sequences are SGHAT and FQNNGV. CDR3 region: CASSLDRRSDGYTF. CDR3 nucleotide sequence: TGTGCCAGCAGCTTAGATCGGAGGAGTGATGGCTACACCTTC.

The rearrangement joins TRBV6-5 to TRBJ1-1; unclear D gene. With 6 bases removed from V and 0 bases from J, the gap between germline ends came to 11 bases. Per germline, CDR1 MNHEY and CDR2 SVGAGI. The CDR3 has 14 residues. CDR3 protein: CASSPQAMNTEAFF. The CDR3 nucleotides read TGTGCCAGCAGCCCCCAAGCGATGAACACTGAAGCTTTCTTT.

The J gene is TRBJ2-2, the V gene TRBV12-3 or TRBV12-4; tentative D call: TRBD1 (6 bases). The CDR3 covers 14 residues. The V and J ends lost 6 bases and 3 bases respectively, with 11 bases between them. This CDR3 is CASREQGYTGELFF. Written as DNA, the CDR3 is TGTGCCAGCAGGGAACAGGGTTACACCGGGGAGCTGTTTTTT.